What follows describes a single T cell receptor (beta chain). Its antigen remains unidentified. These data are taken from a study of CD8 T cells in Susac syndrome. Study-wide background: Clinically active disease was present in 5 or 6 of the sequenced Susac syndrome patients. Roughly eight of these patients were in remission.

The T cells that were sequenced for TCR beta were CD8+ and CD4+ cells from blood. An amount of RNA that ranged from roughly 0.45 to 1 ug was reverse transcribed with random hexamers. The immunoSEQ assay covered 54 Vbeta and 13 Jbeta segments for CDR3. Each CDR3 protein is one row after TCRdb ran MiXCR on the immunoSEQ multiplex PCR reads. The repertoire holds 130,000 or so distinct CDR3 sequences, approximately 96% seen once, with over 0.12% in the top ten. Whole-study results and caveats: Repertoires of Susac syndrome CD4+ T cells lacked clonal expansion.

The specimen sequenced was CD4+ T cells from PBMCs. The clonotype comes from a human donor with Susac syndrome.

Here the CDR3 reads CSARDGTIETQYF. In nucleotides, the CDR3 is TGCAGTGCTAGAGATGGGACCATAGAGACCCAGTACTTC. The V call is TRBV20-1, the J call TRBJ2-5; possibly TRBD1 or TRBD2 for D (5 bases each). Trimming removed 0 bases from V and 4 bases from J, with 9 bases in between. The CDR3 totals 13 residues. Germline values: CDR1 DFQATT, CDR2 SNEGSKA (reference sequence).